This passage covers 3 T cell receptor beta chains from one sample sequenced in a study of cytomegalovirus exposure and HLA in healthy donors. 13 Jbeta primers and 60 Vbeta primers were used for the PCR. Sequenced by immunoSEQ multiplex PCR; TCRdb stores in-frame clones only, minus some. The sample yields around 150,000 clones, about 80% seen once. The specimen sequenced was PBMCs. The receptors here all came from a man aged 18 to 30 in good health and CMV-seronegative.

The V and J genes are TRBV2 and TRBJ2-3; no reliable D call. The germline V gene encodes CDR1 SNHLY and CDR2 FYNNEI. CDR3 length: 15 amino acids. V was clipped by 3 bases and J by 0 bases, with 10 bases between them. CDR3 bases: TGTGCCAGCAGTGATTCTAGTGATAGCACAGATACGCAGTATTTT. It codes for CASSDSSDSTDTQYF. Together with reference TRBV2 and TRBJ2-3, the CDR3 gives the full variable domain: EPEVTQTPSHQVTQMGQEVILRCVPISNHLYFYWYRQILGQKVEFLVSFYNNEISEKSEIFDDQFSVERPDGSNFTLKIRSTKLEDSAMYFCASSDSSDSTDTQYFGPGTRLTVL.

The table lists this clone with a count of one. The sample holds other DNA sequences that translate to the same CDR3. The J gene is TRBJ2-5, the V gene TRBV11-3; TRBD1 matches 11 bases. Trimming took 5 bases from V and 5 from J; bases not matched to a gene: 7. The CDR3 is 15 amino acids. Germline CDR1 SGHNT, CDR2 YENEEA. CDR3 sequence reads: CASSHGQGARETQYF. In DNA form, the CDR3 reads TGTGCCAGCAGCCACGGACAGGGGGCAAGGGAGACCCAGTACTTC.

This clone has more than one count but fewer than ten. This chain connects TRBV28 to TRBJ2-5, with TRBD1 as a possible D gene (5 bases). The CDR3 contains 15 residues. Germline V gene sequence: CDR1 MDHEN, CDR2 SYDVKM. The ends were cut back, 6 bases at V and 3 bases at J, with 17 bases in the middle. The CDR3 protein is CASRGGVGREETQYF. CDR3 sequence (DNA): TGTGCCAGCAGAGGTGGCGTGGGGCGCGAAGAGACCCAGTACTTC.